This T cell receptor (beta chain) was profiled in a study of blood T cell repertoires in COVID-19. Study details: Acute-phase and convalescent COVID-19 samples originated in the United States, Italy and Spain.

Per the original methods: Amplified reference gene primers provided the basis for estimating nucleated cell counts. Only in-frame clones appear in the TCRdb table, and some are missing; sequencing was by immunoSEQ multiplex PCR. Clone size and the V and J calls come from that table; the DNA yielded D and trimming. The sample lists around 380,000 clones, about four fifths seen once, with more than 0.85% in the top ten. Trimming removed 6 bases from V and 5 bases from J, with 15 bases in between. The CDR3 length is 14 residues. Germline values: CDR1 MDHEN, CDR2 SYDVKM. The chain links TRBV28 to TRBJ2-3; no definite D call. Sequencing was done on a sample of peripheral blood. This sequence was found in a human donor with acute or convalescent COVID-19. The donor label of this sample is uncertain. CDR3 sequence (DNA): TGTGCCAGCAGCACACCGACTCTAGGAGATACGCAGTATTTT. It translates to CASSTPTLGDTQYF.